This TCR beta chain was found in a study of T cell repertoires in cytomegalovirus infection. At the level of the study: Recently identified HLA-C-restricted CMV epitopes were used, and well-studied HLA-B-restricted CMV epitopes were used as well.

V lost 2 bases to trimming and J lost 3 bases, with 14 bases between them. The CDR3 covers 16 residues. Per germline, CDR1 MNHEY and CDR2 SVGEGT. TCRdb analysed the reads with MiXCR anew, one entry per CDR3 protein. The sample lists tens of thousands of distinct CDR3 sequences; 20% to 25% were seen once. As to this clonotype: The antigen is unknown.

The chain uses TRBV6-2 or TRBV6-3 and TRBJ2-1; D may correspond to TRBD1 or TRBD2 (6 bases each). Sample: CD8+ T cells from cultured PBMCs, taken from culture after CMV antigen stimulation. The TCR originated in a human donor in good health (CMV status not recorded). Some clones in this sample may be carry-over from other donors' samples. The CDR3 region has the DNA TGTGCCAGCAGTTACCTAGGAGGGGGGCTCTACAATGAGCAGTTCTTC. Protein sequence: CASSYLGGGLYNEQFF.